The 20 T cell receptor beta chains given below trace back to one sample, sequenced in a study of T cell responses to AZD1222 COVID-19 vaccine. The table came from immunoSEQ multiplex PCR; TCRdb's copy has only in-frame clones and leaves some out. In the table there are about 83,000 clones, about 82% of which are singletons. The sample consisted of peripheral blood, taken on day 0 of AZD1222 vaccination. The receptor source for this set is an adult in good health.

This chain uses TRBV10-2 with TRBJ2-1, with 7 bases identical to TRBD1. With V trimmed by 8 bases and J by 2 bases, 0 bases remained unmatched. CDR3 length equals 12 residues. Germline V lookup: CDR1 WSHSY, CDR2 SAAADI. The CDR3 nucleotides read TGCGCCAGCGGGACAGCCTACAATGAGCAGTTCTTC. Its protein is CASGTAYNEQFF.

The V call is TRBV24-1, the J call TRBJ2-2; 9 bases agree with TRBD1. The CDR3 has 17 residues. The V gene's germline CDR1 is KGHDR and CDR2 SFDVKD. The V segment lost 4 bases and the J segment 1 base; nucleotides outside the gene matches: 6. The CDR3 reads CATSELPGQGNTGELFF. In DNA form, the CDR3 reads TGTGCCACCAGTGAACTACCGGGACAGGGGAACACCGGGGAGCTGTTTTTT.

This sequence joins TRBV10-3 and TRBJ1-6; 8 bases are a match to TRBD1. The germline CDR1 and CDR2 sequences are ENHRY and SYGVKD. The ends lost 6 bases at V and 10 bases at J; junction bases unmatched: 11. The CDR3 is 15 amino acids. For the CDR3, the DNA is TGTGCCATCAGGGGAGACAGGGGAGTGGGGTCACCCCTCCACTTT. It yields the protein CAIRGDRGVGSPLHF.

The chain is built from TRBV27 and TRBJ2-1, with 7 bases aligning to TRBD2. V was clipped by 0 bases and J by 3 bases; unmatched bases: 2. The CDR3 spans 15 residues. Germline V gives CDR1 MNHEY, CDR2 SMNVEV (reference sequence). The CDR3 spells CASSLSSGNYNEQFF. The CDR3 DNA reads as TGTGCCAGCAGTTTATCAAGCGGGAACTACAATGAGCAGTTCTTC.

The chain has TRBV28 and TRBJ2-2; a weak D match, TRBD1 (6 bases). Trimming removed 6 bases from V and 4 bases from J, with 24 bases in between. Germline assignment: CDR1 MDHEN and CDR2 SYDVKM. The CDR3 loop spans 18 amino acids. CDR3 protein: CASRHLRFRGAGTGELFF. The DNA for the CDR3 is TGTGCCAGCAGACACCTCCGCTTCAGGGGCGCGGGCACCGGGGAGCTGTTTTTT.

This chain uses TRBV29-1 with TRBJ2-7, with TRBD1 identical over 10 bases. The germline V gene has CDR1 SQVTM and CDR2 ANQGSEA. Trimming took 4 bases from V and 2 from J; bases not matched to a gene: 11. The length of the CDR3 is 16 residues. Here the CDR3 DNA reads TGCAGCGTTGGGATGACAGGGGGCCGACCCACCTACGAGCAGTACTTC. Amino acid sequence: CSVGMTGGRPTYEQYF.

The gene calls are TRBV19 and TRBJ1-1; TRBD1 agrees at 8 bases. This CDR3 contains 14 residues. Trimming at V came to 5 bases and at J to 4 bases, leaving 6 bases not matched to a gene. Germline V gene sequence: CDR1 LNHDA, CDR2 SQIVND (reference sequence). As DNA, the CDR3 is TGTGCCAGTAGTTTGGACAGGGCGAGCACTGAAGCTTTCTTT. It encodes CASSLDRASTEAFF.

Here the CDR3 DNA reads TGTGCCAGCAGCATCAACGACAGGGAATGGTTTAGTACACCCCTCCACTTT. It codes for CASSINDREWFSTPLHF. This rearrangement joins TRBV21-1 to TRBJ1-6; the tabulated D call, TRBD1, remains unverified against the DNA. TRBV21-1 is a pseudogene locus. The CDR3 sequence is 17 residues long.

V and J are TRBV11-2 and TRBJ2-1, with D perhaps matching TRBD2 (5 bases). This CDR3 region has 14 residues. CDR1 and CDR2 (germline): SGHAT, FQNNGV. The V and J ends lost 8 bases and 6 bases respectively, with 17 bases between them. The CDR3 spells CASGKAGFSNEQFF. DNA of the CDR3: TGTGCCAGCGGGAAGGCGGGTTTCAGCAATGAGCAGTTCTTC. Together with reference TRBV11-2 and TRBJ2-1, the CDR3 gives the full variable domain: EAGVAQSPRYKIIEKRQSVAFWCNPISGHATLYWYQQILGQGPKLLIQFQNNGVVDDSQLPKDRFSAERLKGVDSTLKIQPAKLEDSAVYLCASGKAGFSNEQFFGPGTRLTVL.

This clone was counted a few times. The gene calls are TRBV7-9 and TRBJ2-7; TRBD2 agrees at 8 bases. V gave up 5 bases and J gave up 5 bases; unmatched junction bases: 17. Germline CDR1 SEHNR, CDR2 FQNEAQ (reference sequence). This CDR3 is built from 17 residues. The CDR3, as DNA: TGTGCCAGCAGCCCCACCCTTCTAGCGGGCCTAAGCCACGAGCAGTACTTC. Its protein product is CASSPTLLAGLSHEQYF. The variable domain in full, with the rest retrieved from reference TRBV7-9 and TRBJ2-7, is DTGVSQNPRHKITKRGQNVTFRCDPISEHNRLYWYRQTLGQGPEFLTYFQNEAQLEKSRLLSDRFSAERPKGSFSTLEIQRTEQGDSAMYLCASSPTLLAGLSHEQYFGPGTRLTVT.

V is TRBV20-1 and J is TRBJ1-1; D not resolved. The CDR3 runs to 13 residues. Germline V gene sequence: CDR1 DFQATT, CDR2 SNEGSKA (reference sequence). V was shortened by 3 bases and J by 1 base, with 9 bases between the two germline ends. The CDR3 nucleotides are TGCAGTGCTAGTTTGCAGGAGAACACTGAAGCTTTCTTT. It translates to CSASLQENTEAFF.

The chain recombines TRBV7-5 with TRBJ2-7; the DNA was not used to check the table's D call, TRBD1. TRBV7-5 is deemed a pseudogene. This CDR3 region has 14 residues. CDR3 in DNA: TGTGCCAGAAGCTTCCCGGACAGGGGGCATGAGCAGTACTTC. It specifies CARSFPDRGHEQYF.

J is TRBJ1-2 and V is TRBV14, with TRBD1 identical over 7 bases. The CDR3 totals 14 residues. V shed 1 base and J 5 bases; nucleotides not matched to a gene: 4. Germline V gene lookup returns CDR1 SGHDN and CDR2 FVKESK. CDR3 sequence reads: CASSQVDRVYGYTF. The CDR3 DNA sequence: TGTGCCAGCAGCCAAGTCGACAGGGTATATGGCTACACCTTC.

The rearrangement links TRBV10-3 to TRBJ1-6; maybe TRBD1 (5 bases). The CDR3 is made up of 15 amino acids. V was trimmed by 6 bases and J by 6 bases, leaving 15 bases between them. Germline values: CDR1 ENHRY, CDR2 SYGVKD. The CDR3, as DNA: TGTGCCATCAGGCAAGAGGGGCAGCTTAATTCACCCCTCCACTTT. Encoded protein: CAIRQEGQLNSPLHF.

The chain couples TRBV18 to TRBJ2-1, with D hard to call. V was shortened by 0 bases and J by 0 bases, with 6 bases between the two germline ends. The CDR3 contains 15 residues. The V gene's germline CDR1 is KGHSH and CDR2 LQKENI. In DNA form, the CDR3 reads TGTGCCAGCTCACCACCGCGGAGCTCCTACAATGAGCAGTTCTTC. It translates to CASSPPRSSYNEQFF. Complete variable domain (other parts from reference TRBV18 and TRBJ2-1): NAGVMQNPRHLVRRRGQEARLRCSPMKGHSHVYWYRQLPEEGLKFMVYLQKENIIDESGMPKERFSAEFPKEGPSILRIQQVVRGDSAAYFCASSPPRSSYNEQFFGPGTRLTVL.

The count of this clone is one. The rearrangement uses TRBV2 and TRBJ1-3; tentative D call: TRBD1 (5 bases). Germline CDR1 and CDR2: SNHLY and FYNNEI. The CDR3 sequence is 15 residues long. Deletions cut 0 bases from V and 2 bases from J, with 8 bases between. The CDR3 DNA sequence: TGTGCCAGCAGTGAAGCGCGGGGGGCTGGAAACACCATATATTTT. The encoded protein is CASSEARGAGNTIYF. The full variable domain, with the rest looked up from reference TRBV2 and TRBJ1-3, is EPEVTQTPSHQVTQMGQEVILRCVPISNHLYFYWYRQILGQKVEFLVSFYNNEISEKSEIFDDQFSVERPDGSNFTLKIRSTKLEDSAMYFCASSEARGAGNTIYFGEGSWLTVV.

CDR3 coding DNA: TGCAGTTGCCTTCTCCCTAGTGGCTACACCTTC. It is translated as CSCLLPSGYTF. The chain has TRBV20-1 and TRBJ1-2; D is unresolved. Trimming shortened V by 8 bases and J by 7 bases, and 14 bases separated the two germline ends. Germline CDR1 is DFQATT and CDR2 is SNEGSKA (reference sequence). The CDR3 spans 11 residues.

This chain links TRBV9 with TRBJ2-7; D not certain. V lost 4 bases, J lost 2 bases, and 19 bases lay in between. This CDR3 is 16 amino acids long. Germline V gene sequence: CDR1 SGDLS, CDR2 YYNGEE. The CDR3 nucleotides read TGTGCCAGCAGCCATAATAGGATGGCGGCCACCTACGAGCAGTACTTC. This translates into CASSHNRMAATYEQYF.

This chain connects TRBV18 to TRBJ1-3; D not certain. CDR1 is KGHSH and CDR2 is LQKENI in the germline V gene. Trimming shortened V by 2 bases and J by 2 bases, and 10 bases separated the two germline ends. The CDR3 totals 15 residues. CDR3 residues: CASSPVQEAGNTIYF. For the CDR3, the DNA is TGTGCCAGCTCACCAGTTCAGGAGGCTGGAAACACCATATATTTT.

The CDR3 sequence is CASSFRPTEAFF. CDR3 in DNA: TGTGCCAGCAGTTTCCGACCCACTGAAGCTTTCTTT. V usage is TRBV6-2 or TRBV6-3 and J usage is TRBJ1-1; the D is unclear. Trimming left V 4 bases short and J 4 bases short, with 7 bases between. This CDR3 comprises 12 residues. Germline assignment: CDR1 MNHEY and CDR2 SVGEGT.